The 13 T cell receptor beta chains below come from one sample, sequenced in a study of blood T cells in healthy people across ages. PCR was performed a second time for roughly 7 to 12 cycles using a sample-barcoded 5' primer and a J-beta primer mix. In TCRdb, the 5' RACE reads were re-called with MiXCR into one record per CDR3 protein. This repertoire shows about 640,000 distinct CDR3 sequences, 58% found once; its top ten account for 30% to 40%. The sequenced sample was blood. These receptors were taken from a man aged 55 to 70 in good health.

The gene calls are TRBV12-3 or TRBV12-4 and TRBJ1-2, with D perhaps TRBD1 (5 bases). CDR3 length: 16 residues. V was trimmed by 5 bases and J by 1 base, leaving 17 bases between them. CDR3 region: CASSKRGQGGNYGYTF. DNA of the CDR3: TGTGCCAGCAGTAAACGGGGCCAGGGAGGTAACTATGGCTACACCTTC.

V usage is TRBV20-1 and J usage is TRBJ2-5; possibly TRBD2 for D (6 bases). Trimming cost V 5 bases and J 4 bases, with 17 bases left between them. The CDR3 consists of 14 residues. Germline assignment: CDR1 DFQATT and CDR2 SNEGSKA (reference sequence). The CDR3 sequence is CSAPGRGNGETQYF. The CDR3 DNA follows: TGCAGTGCTCCGGGCCGGGGGAATGGAGAGACCCAGTACTTC.

The chain couples TRBV29-1 to TRBJ1-1; D is possibly TRBD1 (5 bases). From germline, CDR1 is SQVTM and CDR2 ANQGSEA. The CDR3 consists of 13 residues. Trimming stripped 6 bases from V and 4 bases from J, with 15 bases between. The CDR3 DNA reads TGCAGCGTATGGCAGGGTTCGGGCACTGAAGCTTTCTTT. It codes for CSVWQGSGTEAFF.

The V call is TRBV10-2, the J call TRBJ2-5, with TRBD1 matching over 7 bases. CDR1 WSHSY and CDR2 SAAADI come from the germline V gene. This CDR3 is built from 12 residues. V lost 6 bases to trimming and J lost 4 bases; unmatched junction nucleotides: 2. CDR3 region: CASRDRLETQYF. For the CDR3, the DNA is TGCGCCAGCAGGGACAGGTTAGAGACCCAGTACTTC.

The chain has TRBV20-1 and TRBJ2-5; TRBD2 is a possible D gene (6 bases). The germline V gene encodes CDR1 DFQATT and CDR2 SNEGSKA (reference sequence). This CDR3 is 15 amino acids long. Trimming shortened V by 3 bases and J by 11 bases, and 25 bases separated the two germline ends. This CDR3 is CSASARVGGSGEQYF. The DNA for the CDR3 is TGCAGTGCTAGTGCAAGAGTTGGGGGATCGGGGGAGCAGTACTTC.

The chain recombines TRBV29-1 with TRBJ1-5; D unresolved. CDR3 length: 16 amino acids. From germline, CDR1 is SQVTM and CDR2 ANQGSEA. Trimming pared 7 bases from V and 0 bases from J, leaving 19 bases between. CDR3: CSGPGGLSFSNQPQHF. In DNA form, the CDR3 reads TGCAGCGGACCCGGTGGGTTATCGTTTAGCAATCAGCCCCAGCATTTT.

The chain carries TRBV6-6 and TRBJ2-4, with 11 bases matching TRBD2. Trimming took 5 bases from V and 6 from J; bases not matched to a gene: 3. The CDR3 runs to 14 residues. Germline assignment: CDR1 MNHNY and CDR2 SVGAGI (reference sequence). The CDR3, as DNA: TGTGCCAGCAGTACCGGGACTAGCGGAAACATTCAGTACTTC. This sequence encodes CASSTGTSGNIQYF.

This clonotype appeared a single time. V gene TRBV20-1 combines with J gene TRBJ2-2; D perhaps matches TRBD1 (6 bases). The germline V gene encodes CDR1 DFQATT and CDR2 SNEGSKA (reference sequence). This CDR3 has 16 residues. The ends were cut back, 2 bases at V and 3 bases at J, with 16 bases in the middle. The CDR3 DNA follows: TGCAGTGCTAGACCTTCTGTGGGGGCCTACACCGGGGAGCTGTTTTTT. Its translation is CSARPSVGAYTGELFF.

V gene TRBV12-3 or TRBV12-4 combines with J gene TRBJ2-3, with 7 bases matching TRBD2. The CDR3 spans 14 residues. The V gene end was trimmed by 6 bases and the J gene end by 3 bases; junction bases not matched to a gene: 6. The CDR3 DNA is TGTGCCAGCAGCCTTAGAGCGGGGACAGATACGCAGTATTTT. This gives the protein CASSLRAGTDTQYF.

This chain joins TRBV11-2 and TRBJ2-3; D perhaps matches TRBD2 (6 bases). The CDR3 covers 15 residues. V was trimmed by 4 bases and J by 3 bases, leaving 14 bases between them. The germline V gene encodes CDR1 SGHAT and CDR2 FQNNGV. The CDR3 DNA sequence: TGTGCCAGCAGCTCAGCGGGCCGAGGGACAGATACGCAGTATTTT. This codes for CASSSAGRGTDTQYF.

The V and J genes are TRBV7-9 and TRBJ2-5; 12 positions match TRBD2. Trimming took 5 bases from V and 0 from J; bases not matched to a gene: 4. Germline lookup yields CDR1 SEHNR and CDR2 FQNEAQ (reference sequence). The CDR3 contains 16 residues. For the CDR3, the DNA is TGTGCCAGCAGCCTGGGACTAGCGGGCCACCAAGAGACCCAGTACTTC. Protein product: CASSLGLAGHQETQYF.

The chain couples TRBV5-1 to TRBJ2-6; D unclear. Looked up from germline, CDR1 is SGHRS and CDR2 is YFSETQ. The ends were cut back, 4 bases at V and 0 bases at J, with 11 bases in the middle. CDR3 length equals 16 residues. The CDR3, as DNA: TGCGCCAGCAGCCTGTCGCCCCCCTCTGGGGCCAACGTCCTGACTTTC. Translation: CASSLSPPSGANVLTF.

Written as DNA, the CDR3 is TGCGCCAGCAGCAAGGGACAGGGGCAAAGCAATCAGCCCCAGCATTTT. This encodes CASSKGQGQSNQPQHF. The V call is TRBV5-1, the J call TRBJ1-5; the match to TRBD1 covers 10 bases. The V gene's germline CDR1 is SGHRS and CDR2 YFSETQ. After removal of 4 bases from V and 1 base from J, the junction contained 5 bases not matched to a gene. This CDR3 spans 16 amino acids.